The entry below gives a single T cell receptor beta chain sequence along with its context. The antigen is not known. Read sequence stops 3 residues before the CDR3 end, and the germline J gene provides the missing end. The method was immunoSEQ multiplex PCR; TCRdb's version includes in-frame clones alone and lacks a portion of them. The sample shows 30,000 to 35,000 clones, and around 8% sits with its ten largest clones. The record originates from a study of Tregs in tolerant kidney transplant recipients. Unstimulated Tregs (CD4+CD25+CD127-) and CD4+CD25- non-Tregs were sorted from PBMCs. The study, taken as a whole, reports: Tolerant patients' donor-specific Tregs expanded beyond overall Tregs, suggesting antigen-driven growth. Activated donor B cell expansion appeared to reveal the most relevant donor-specific TCRbeta repertoire. Findings come from small patient numbers and require larger validation.

Germline V gives CDR1 WNHNN, CDR2 SYGVQD (reference sequence). The CDR3 spans 15 residues. V gave up 2 bases and J gave up 2 bases, with 11 bases separating them. The source of this sequence is a human donor who received a combined kidney and bone marrow transplant. J is TRBJ2-3 and V is TRBV10-1; D gene uncertain. The sequenced sample was CD8+ T cells from blood, obtained before the transplant. The part of the CDR3 DNA that was read is TGCGCCAGCAGTGAGGGTCAGGCCCTCACAGATACG. Protein sequence: CASSEGQALTDT. The whole CDR3 is CASSEGQALTDTQYF.